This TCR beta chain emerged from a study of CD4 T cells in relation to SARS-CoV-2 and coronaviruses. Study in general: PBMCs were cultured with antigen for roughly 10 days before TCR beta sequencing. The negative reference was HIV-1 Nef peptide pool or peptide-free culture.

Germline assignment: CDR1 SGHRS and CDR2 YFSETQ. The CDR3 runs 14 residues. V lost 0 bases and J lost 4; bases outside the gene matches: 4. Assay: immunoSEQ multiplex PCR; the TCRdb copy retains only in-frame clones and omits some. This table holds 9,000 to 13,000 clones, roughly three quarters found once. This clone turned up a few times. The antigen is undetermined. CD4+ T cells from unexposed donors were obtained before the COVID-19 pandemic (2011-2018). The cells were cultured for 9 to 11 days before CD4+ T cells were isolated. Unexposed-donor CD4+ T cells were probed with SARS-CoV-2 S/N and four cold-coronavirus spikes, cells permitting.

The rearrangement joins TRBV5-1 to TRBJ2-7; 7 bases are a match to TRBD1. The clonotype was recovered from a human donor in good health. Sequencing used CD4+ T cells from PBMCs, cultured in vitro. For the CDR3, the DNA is TGCGCCAGCAGCTTGGGGGGACAGATTTACGAGCAGTACTTC. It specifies CASSLGGQIYEQYF.